Only one count was recorded for the clone carrying this T cell receptor (beta chain). This specimen belongs to a study of blood T cell repertoires in COVID-19. Study information: Sources were T cells, B-cell-depleted T cells, or PBMCs; the material itself was cDNA or gDNA.

There are 14 residues in the CDR3. Trimming left V 5 bases short and J 3 bases short, with 11 bases between. CDR1 MRHNA and CDR2 SNTAGT come from the germline V gene. In the original processing: The authors estimated nucleated cell counts from reference gene primer amplification. Sequencing was performed with immunoSEQ multiplex PCR; in TCRdb, only in-frame clones are kept and a portion is missing. The V and J calls and clone size come from that table; D and trimming were worked out from the DNA. The profile shows approximately 230,000 clones, around 90% of them singletons. This chain uses TRBV6-4 with TRBJ2-1; D is uncertain. This receptor was identified in an elderly man with acute or convalescent COVID-19. What was sequenced was peripheral blood. In DNA, the CDR3 is TGTGCCAGCAGTTCCCGCGCAGGCTACAATGAGCAGTTCTTC. It yields the protein CASSSRAGYNEQFF.